The rows below give T cell receptor beta chains drawn from one sample of a study of blood T cell repertoires in COVID-19. Profiled with immunoSEQ multiplex PCR; TCRdb holds only in-frame clones, not every one. This table has more than 35,000 clones, about 88% appearing once. Sequencing used peripheral blood. The origin of the receptors is a man aged 60-69 years with active COVID-19. CDR3s include the opening cysteine and the closing phenylalanine or tryptophan. The D gene is left open where the match is weak. Only part of the rows carry a size: once, few, many, or a class if the clone is expanded.

cdr3_nt: TGTGCCAGCAGCTCCGACACCTACTATGGCTACACCTTC; cdr3_aa: CASSSDTYYGYTF; clone_size: .; d_call: .; j_call: TRBJ1-2; v_call: TRBV11-1
cdr3_nt: TGTGCCAGCAGCAGAGGACAGGGGCTGGGGGAGACCCAGTACTTC; cdr3_aa: CASSRGQGLGETQYF; clone_size: .; d_call: TRBD1; j_call: TRBJ2-5; v_call: TRBV2
cdr3_nt: TGTGCCAGCACCACCCACGGCGGGGGAACACCCCTCCACTTT; cdr3_aa: CASTTHGGGTPLHF; clone_size: once; d_call: .; j_call: TRBJ1-6; v_call: TRBV28
cdr3_nt: TGTGCCAGCAGCGCACTAGCGGAACCGAACAATGAGCAGTTCTTC; cdr3_aa: CASSALAEPNNEQFF; clone_size: few; d_call: TRBD2; j_call: TRBJ2-1; v_call: TRBV6-4
cdr3_nt: TGTGCCAGTAGTCCGAGGACAGCGCCCTATGGCTACACCTTC; cdr3_aa: CASSPRTAPYGYTF; clone_size: few; d_call: .; j_call: TRBJ1-2; v_call: TRBV19
cdr3_nt: TGCGCCAGCAGCTCTCCGCCAGGGGGCTACGAGCAGTACTTC; cdr3_aa: CASSSPPGGYEQYF; clone_size: .; d_call: TRBD1; j_call: TRBJ2-7; v_call: TRBV5-1
cdr3_nt: TGTGCCAGCAGTGGGACTAGCGGACGACAGAGTGGCACAGATACGCAGTATTTT; cdr3_aa: CASSGTSGRQSGTDTQYF; clone_size: once; d_call: TRBD2; j_call: TRBJ2-3; v_call: TRBV27
cdr3_nt: TGCAGCGTTGTGGCGGCGAACACTGAAGCTTTCTTT; cdr3_aa: CSVVAANTEAFF; clone_size: .; d_call: .; j_call: TRBJ1-1; v_call: TRBV29-1
cdr3_nt: TGTGCCACCAGTGACCCCGACAGGATTCAAGAGACCCAGTACTTC; cdr3_aa: CATSDPDRIQETQYF; clone_size: .; d_call: .; j_call: TRBJ2-5; v_call: TRBV24-1
cdr3_nt: TGTGCCAGCAGTCACAGTGAGACCCAGTACTTC; cdr3_aa: CASSHSETQYF; clone_size: .; d_call: .; j_call: TRBJ2-5; v_call: TRBV7-2
cdr3_nt: TGTGCCACCAGCAGAGGGACTAGCGGGAGTGCCGGGGAGCTGTTTTTT; cdr3_aa: CATSRGTSGSAGELFF; clone_size: once; d_call: TRBD2; j_call: TRBJ2-2; v_call: TRBV15
cdr3_nt: TGTGCCATCAGTGAAGGGGCCTCAGGGACAGATACGCAGTATTTT; cdr3_aa: CAISEGASGTDTQYF; clone_size: once; d_call: .; j_call: TRBJ2-3; v_call: TRBV10-3
cdr3_nt: TGTGCCAGCACCGCTGGGACTTTGGGGGGCACAGATACGCAGTATTTT; cdr3_aa: CASTAGTLGGTDTQYF; clone_size: .; d_call: .; j_call: TRBJ2-3; v_call: TRBV2
cdr3_nt: TGTGCCACCGCGAGCGGCCCGTCCGGCACAGATACGCAGTATTTT; cdr3_aa: CATASGPSGTDTQYF; clone_size: .; d_call: .; j_call: TRBJ2-3; v_call: TRBV15
cdr3_nt: TGTGCCACCAGTGATCCCTCTCCCGGGGCTAGCGAGGGCTACACCTTC; cdr3_aa: CATSDPSPGASEGYTF; clone_size: .; d_call: .; j_call: TRBJ1-2; v_call: TRBV24-1
cdr3_nt: TGTGCCAGCAGTTTTGGGGGGACCGACTATGGCTACACCTTC; cdr3_aa: CASSFGGTDYGYTF; clone_size: .; d_call: .; j_call: TRBJ1-2; v_call: TRBV28
cdr3_nt: TGCGCCAGCAGTTTTAACCATTTTGCCCCCTTAAGCGGGCGCACAGATACGCAGTATTTT; cdr3_aa: CASSFNHFAPLSGRTDTQYF; clone_size: .; d_call: .; j_call: TRBJ2-3; v_call: TRBV5-1
cdr3_nt: TGTGCCAGCAGTGTGTTTGGTCGGGACACTGAAGCTTTCTTT; cdr3_aa: CASSVFGRDTEAFF; clone_size: few; d_call: .; j_call: TRBJ1-1; v_call: TRBV25-1
cdr3_nt: TGTGCCAGCAGTTTCTCCAACACCGGGGAGCTGTTTTTT; cdr3_aa: CASSFSNTGELFF; clone_size: .; d_call: .; j_call: TRBJ2-2; v_call: TRBV28
cdr3_nt: TGTGCCAGCAGCCAAGAACGGACTAGCGGTCCAGATACGCAGTATTTT; cdr3_aa: CASSQERTSGPDTQYF; clone_size: .; d_call: TRBD2; j_call: TRBJ2-3; v_call: TRBV3-1/TRBV3-2
cdr3_nt: TGTGCCATCAGGGGCTCCGGAGGGCAAGAGACCCAGTACTTC; cdr3_aa: CAIRGSGGQETQYF; clone_size: .; d_call: .; j_call: TRBJ2-5; v_call: TRBV10-3
cdr3_nt: TGTGCCAGCAGCCCAACAGGTTCCTTCGGCGGGGAGCTGTTTTTT; cdr3_aa: CASSPTGSFGGELFF; clone_size: once; d_call: .; j_call: TRBJ2-2; v_call: TRBV11-3
cdr3_nt: TGCGCCAGCAGCTTGGGGGCCAGTAACGACCCTGAGCAGTTCTTC; cdr3_aa: CASSLGASNDPEQFF; clone_size: .; d_call: .; j_call: TRBJ2-1; v_call: TRBV5-1
cdr3_nt: TGTGCCAGCAGCTACCAGGACAGGGGCTACATTCAGTACTTC; cdr3_aa: CASSYQDRGYIQYF; clone_size: .; d_call: TRBD1; j_call: TRBJ2-4; v_call: TRBV5-8
cdr3_nt: TGTGCCAGCAGTGTAACAGGGATTCAACTAGCGGGAGTAGCAGATACGCAGTATTTT; cdr3_aa: CASSVTGIQLAGVADTQYF; clone_size: .; d_call: TRBD2; j_call: TRBJ2-3; v_call: TRBV6-4
cdr3_nt: TGTGCCAGCAGCCCGGGAGGGCCCAGGGAGACCCAGTACTTC; cdr3_aa: CASSPGGPRETQYF; clone_size: .; d_call: TRBD2; j_call: TRBJ2-5; v_call: TRBV5-4
cdr3_nt: TGTGCCAGCAGTACTCCCCTACTAGCGGGCTCCTACGAGCAGTACTTC; cdr3_aa: CASSTPLLAGSYEQYF; clone_size: .; d_call: TRBD2; j_call: TRBJ2-7; v_call: TRBV6-2/TRBV6-3
cdr3_nt: TGCGCCAGCAGCTTGGGGGGACAGAGCACAGATACGCAGTATTTT; cdr3_aa: CASSLGGQSTDTQYF; clone_size: .; d_call: TRBD1; j_call: TRBJ2-3; v_call: TRBV5-1
cdr3_nt: TGTGCCAGCAGTTTCCTCGGGACAGGCATCCAAGAGACCCAGTACTTC; cdr3_aa: CASSFLGTGIQETQYF; clone_size: .; d_call: TRBD1; j_call: TRBJ2-5; v_call: TRBV28
cdr3_nt: TGTGCCACCAGTGATTCCCCCGGGGGACAGGGGGCTAATGAGCAGTTCTTC; cdr3_aa: CATSDSPGGQGANEQFF; clone_size: .; d_call: TRBD1; j_call: TRBJ2-1; v_call: TRBV24-1
cdr3_nt: TGTGCCAGCAGCTTTTCAGGGCCCAATCAGCCCCAGCATTTT; cdr3_aa: CASSFSGPNQPQHF; clone_size: .; d_call: .; j_call: TRBJ1-5; v_call: TRBV7-9
cdr3_nt: TGCGCCAGCAGCTTGGGAACTGATTGCTATGGCTACACCTTC; cdr3_aa: CASSLGTDCYGYTF; clone_size: few; d_call: .; j_call: TRBJ1-2; v_call: TRBV5-1
cdr3_nt: TGTGCCAGCAGCGGAGGTCTCGGGGGCGAGCAGTACTTC; cdr3_aa: CASSGGLGGEQYF; clone_size: .; d_call: .; j_call: TRBJ2-7; v_call: TRBV9
cdr3_nt: TGCGCCAGCAGCCAAGATGTGGGCCCACGGGAGACCCAGTACTTC; cdr3_aa: CASSQDVGPRETQYF; clone_size: few; d_call: .; j_call: TRBJ2-5; v_call: TRBV4-3
cdr3_nt: TGTGCCAGCAGTCCAGCGGGAGGACGAACAGATACGCAGTATTTT; cdr3_aa: CASSPAGGRTDTQYF; clone_size: .; d_call: TRBD2; j_call: TRBJ2-3; v_call: TRBV6-4
cdr3_nt: TGTGCCACCAGTGATCCTGGGACAGGGGGACCAGATACGCAGTATTTT; cdr3_aa: CATSDPGTGGPDTQYF; clone_size: once; d_call: TRBD1; j_call: TRBJ2-3; v_call: TRBV24-1
cdr3_nt: TGTGCCAGCAGCACATGGGACTCGAACAATGAGCAGTTCTTC; cdr3_aa: CASSTWDSNNEQFF; clone_size: .; d_call: .; j_call: TRBJ2-1; v_call: TRBV7-9
cdr3_nt: TGCGCCAGCAGCCAAGTGGCGGGGGCGATGGTGGGCTACACCTTC; cdr3_aa: CASSQVAGAMVGYTF; clone_size: .; d_call: .; j_call: TRBJ1-2; v_call: TRBV4-1
cdr3_nt: TGTGCCAGCACCCGAGAGGCGGGGACCAATCAGCCCCAGCATTTT; cdr3_aa: CASTREAGTNQPQHF; clone_size: few; d_call: .; j_call: TRBJ1-5; v_call: TRBV2
cdr3_nt: TGCGCCAGCAGCCGGGACTCGTACCAAGAGACCCAGTACTTC; cdr3_aa: CASSRDSYQETQYF; clone_size: .; d_call: .; j_call: TRBJ2-5; v_call: TRBV5-1
cdr3_nt: TGTGCCAGCAGGAAGCTAGCGGGAGGGAACGAGCAGTACTTC; cdr3_aa: CASRKLAGGNEQYF; clone_size: .; d_call: TRBD2; j_call: TRBJ2-7; v_call: TRBV2
cdr3_nt: TGTGCCAGCAGCCAATCAGGCGAGGAGCAGTACTTC; cdr3_aa: CASSQSGEEQYF; clone_size: .; d_call: .; j_call: TRBJ2-7; v_call: TRBV3-1/TRBV3-2
cdr3_nt: TGTGCCAGTAGTACGCCCTGGGTAGCGGGAGCGGGCAATGAGCAGTTCTTC; cdr3_aa: CASSTPWVAGAGNEQFF; clone_size: few; d_call: TRBD2; j_call: TRBJ2-1; v_call: TRBV19
cdr3_nt: TGTGCCAGCAGACCAGGGTTGAACACTGAAGCTTTCTTT; cdr3_aa: CASRPGLNTEAFF; clone_size: .; d_call: .; j_call: TRBJ1-1; v_call: TRBV27
cdr3_nt: TGTGCCAGCAGCCAGGGACTAGCGCTTCCCTACGAGCAGTACTTC; cdr3_aa: CASSQGLALPYEQYF; clone_size: .; d_call: TRBD2; j_call: TRBJ2-7; v_call: TRBV11-2
cdr3_nt: TGTGCCATCAGATCCACCGGGACTAGCAATGAGCAGTTCTTC; cdr3_aa: CAIRSTGTSNEQFF; clone_size: .; d_call: TRBD2; j_call: TRBJ2-1; v_call: TRBV10-3
cdr3_nt: TGTGCCAGCAGCTCCCAGACCGCGGCCCCCTACACCTTC; cdr3_aa: CASSSQTAAPYTF; clone_size: .; d_call: .; j_call: TRBJ1-2; v_call: TRBV7-9
cdr3_nt: TGTGCCAGCCAAACTAGCGGGAGGGCCGGGGAGACCCAGTACTTC; cdr3_aa: CASQTSGRAGETQYF; clone_size: .; d_call: TRBD2; j_call: TRBJ2-5; v_call: TRBV19
cdr3_nt: TGTGCCAGCAGCCCAAGGGTAGCGGGCGACGAGCAGTACTTC; cdr3_aa: CASSPRVAGDEQYF; clone_size: .; d_call: TRBD2; j_call: TRBJ2-7; v_call: TRBV13
cdr3_nt: TGTGCCAGCAGCCAAGAGGCTAGCGTATCGTCCGATACGCAGTATTTT; cdr3_aa: CASSQEASVSSDTQYF; clone_size: few; d_call: .; j_call: TRBJ2-3; v_call: TRBV4-2
cdr3_nt: TGTGCCAGCAGACCCTCCCTAGCTGCTAGCACAGATACGCAGTATTTT; cdr3_aa: CASRPSLAASTDTQYF; clone_size: .; d_call: .; j_call: TRBJ2-3; v_call: TRBV28
cdr3_nt: TGTGCCAGTAGCATCAGGGAAGGCGGCTACACCTTC; cdr3_aa: CASSIREGGYTF; clone_size: .; d_call: .; j_call: TRBJ1-2; v_call: TRBV19
cdr3_nt: TGTGCCAGCTCACCGGGGACACAGTCCTACGAGCAGTACTTC; cdr3_aa: CASSPGTQSYEQYF; clone_size: .; d_call: .; j_call: TRBJ2-7; v_call: TRBV18
cdr3_nt: TGTGCCAGCAGACTCGGGAGTGCAGATACGCAGTATTTT; cdr3_aa: CASRLGSADTQYF; clone_size: medium-sized; d_call: .; j_call: TRBJ2-3; v_call: TRBV6-5
cdr3_nt: TGTGCCTGCCGAAGGGTTCTGCGCGGGAGTGGAGGAGATACGCAGTATTTT; cdr3_aa: CACRRVLRGSGGDTQYF; clone_size: .; d_call: TRBD2; j_call: TRBJ2-3; v_call: TRBV30
cdr3_nt: TGTGCCAGCAGTTACAACAGGCCCCCCTACGAGCAGTACTTC; cdr3_aa: CASSYNRPPYEQYF; clone_size: .; d_call: .; j_call: TRBJ2-7; v_call: TRBV6-2/TRBV6-3
cdr3_nt: TGTGCCAGCAGTTTACCCAGGGGGGGCAATCAGCCCCAGCATTTT; cdr3_aa: CASSLPRGGNQPQHF; clone_size: .; d_call: TRBD1; j_call: TRBJ1-5; v_call: TRBV28
cdr3_nt: TGCGCCAGCAGCTTCTCCGGGACAGGGTGGAGCGAAAAACTGTTTTTT; cdr3_aa: CASSFSGTGWSEKLFF; clone_size: few; d_call: TRBD1; j_call: TRBJ1-4; v_call: TRBV5-1
cdr3_nt: TGCGCCAGCAGCTTGACAGGGAATAAGGCAGATACGCAGTATTTT; cdr3_aa: CASSLTGNKADTQYF; clone_size: .; d_call: .; j_call: TRBJ2-3; v_call: TRBV5-1